The 19 T cell receptor beta chains given below trace back to one sample, sequenced in a study of shared clonotypes between healthy human individuals. Method: immunoSEQ multiplex PCR; TCRdb's copy keeps in-frame clones and lacks some. The sample lists about 2.4 million clones; roughly 93% were seen once. The sample consisted of naive CD4+ T cells from PBMCs. Stated subset: CD45RA+ positively selected. These receptors originate from a man aged 18 to 30 in good health. Some clones in this sample may be carry-over from other donors' samples.

The chain couples TRBV18 to TRBJ1-1; 8 positions agree with TRBD1. The CDR3 is made up of 17 amino acids. The germline CDR1 and CDR2 sequences are KGHSH and LQKENI. The trim removed 4 bases at V and 0 bases at J, leaving 10 bases unmatched. The CDR3 bases are TGTGCCAGCTCACTGAACACGGGACAGGACATGAACACTGAAGCTTTCTTT. Protein sequence: CASSLNTGQDMNTEAFF.

This sequence joins TRBV5-1 and TRBJ1-1, with D perhaps TRBD1 (5 bases). V lost 6 bases to trimming and J lost 5 bases, with 14 bases between them. From germline, CDR1 is SGHRS and CDR2 YFSETQ. The CDR3 totals 13 residues. The CDR3 DNA reads TGCGCCAGCACTTGGCGGGGCGGGACTGAAGCTTTCTTT. Protein: CASTWRGGTEAFF.

The chain has TRBV18 and TRBJ2-5, with 16 bases that match TRBD2. Germline trimming cut 6 bases from V and 2 bases from J; bases unmatched to any gene: 6. The CDR3 has 17 amino acids. The germline V gene has CDR1 KGHSH and CDR2 LQKENI. This CDR3 is CASSQGLAGGTQETQYF. CDR3 bases: TGTGCCAGCTCCCAGGGACTAGCGGGAGGGACACAAGAGACCCAGTACTTC.

DNA for the CDR3: TGTGCCAGCAGTTCAGCGGGAGCAGGCGCCGGGGAGCTGTTTTTT. Protein product: CASSSAGAGAGELFF. The chain recombines TRBV28 with TRBJ2-2, with TRBD2 matching 8 bases. The CDR3 consists of 15 residues. Germline lookup yields CDR1 MDHEN and CDR2 SYDVKM. J was trimmed by 6 bases and V by 4 bases; bases with no gene match: 7.

The rearrangement uses TRBV5-4 and TRBJ1-1, with TRBD1 as a possible D gene (6 bases). The V end was cut by 4 bases, the J end by 6 bases, with 13 bases between. CDR1 SGHNT and CDR2 YYREEE come from the germline V gene (reference sequence). The CDR3 extends over 13 amino acids. CDR3: CASSPWDIPEAFF. In nucleotides, the CDR3 is TGTGCCAGCAGCCCCTGGGACATACCTGAAGCTTTCTTT.

This sequence joins TRBV5-1 and TRBJ2-5; 10 positions match TRBD1. Unmatched junction bases numbered 10, after V lost 4 bases and J lost 10 bases. The V gene's germline CDR1 is SGHRS and CDR2 YFSETQ. This CDR3 region has 14 residues. CDR3 DNA sequence: TGCGCCAGCAGCCAGAGTCCGGGACAGGGGAGCCAGTACTTC. Its translation is CASSQSPGQGSQYF.

The chain recombines TRBV29-1 with TRBJ1-3; D is possibly TRBD1 (5 bases). This CDR3 region has 13 residues. Germline CDR1 reads SQVTM; CDR2 reads ANQGSEA. In DNA form, the CDR3 reads TGCAGTGTCCCCGGGGGCTCTGGAAACACCATATATTTT. It encodes CSVPGGSGNTIYF.

The CDR3 region is CASRSDRGADTQYF. For the CDR3, the DNA is TGTGCCAGCAGATCAGATAGGGGGGCAGATACGCAGTATTTT. The rearrangement links TRBV7-2 to TRBJ2-3; D is possibly TRBD1 or TRBD2 (6 bases each). The CDR3 is made up of 14 amino acids. The germline V and J ends were trimmed by 6 bases and 4 bases, with 14 bases remaining between them. Germline CDR1 and CDR2: SGHTA and FQGNSA. The full variable domain, its missing parts supplied by reference TRBV7-2 and TRBJ2-3, is GAGVSQSPSNKVTEKGKDVELRCDPISGHTALYWYRQSLGQGLEFLIYFQGNSAPDKSGLPSDRFSAERTGGSVSTLTIQRTQQEDSAVYLCASRSDRGADTQYFGPGTRLTVL.

The chain has TRBV29-1 and TRBJ2-5; TRBD1 matches at 7 bases. Losses at the gene ends were 6 bases for V and 5 bases for J; bases not matched to a gene: 6. Germline V lookup: CDR1 SQVTM, CDR2 ANQGSEA. The CDR3 runs to 12 residues. This CDR3 is CSVRGTDETQYF. The CDR3 nucleotides are TGCAGCGTCAGGGGGACAGACGAGACCCAGTACTTC.

The J gene is TRBJ2-1, the V gene TRBV10-2; TRBD1 or TRBD2 may be the D gene (5 bases each). Germline CDR1 is WSHSY and CDR2 is SAAADI. Trimming cost V 8 bases and J 9 bases, with 17 bases left between them. This CDR3 has 13 residues. CDR3 loop: CASSEGYRVEQFF. The CDR3, as DNA: TGCGCCAGCTCCGAGGGGTATCGGGTTGAGCAGTTCTTC.

This clone was seen only once. The chain has TRBV27 and TRBJ2-2, with D possibly called TRBD1 or TRBD2 (5 bases each). V lost 2 bases to trimming and J lost 7 bases, with 17 bases between them. CDR3 length: 16 amino acids. In germline, CDR1 is MNHEY, CDR2 SMNVEV (reference sequence). The DNA of the CDR3 is TGTGCCAGCAGTTTACAGGGTTTTAAACGGGACGGGGAGCTGTTTTTT. Its translation is CASSLQGFKRDGELFF.

V usage is TRBV11-1 and J usage is TRBJ2-3, with D perhaps assigned TRBD1 or TRBD2 (5 bases each). V lost 5 bases to trimming and J lost 2 bases, with 11 bases between them. Germline V gene lookup returns CDR1 SGHAT and CDR2 FQDESV (reference sequence). This CDR3 region has 14 residues. The CDR3 region is CASSPWDPTDTQYF. In nucleotides, the CDR3 is TGTGCCAGCAGCCCCTGGGACCCCACAGATACGCAGTATTTT.

The chain has TRBV5-4 and TRBJ2-5; 7 bases line up with TRBD1. Per germline, CDR1 SGHNT and CDR2 YYREEE (reference sequence). With 5 bases clipped from V and 5 bases from J, the junction kept 12 bases outside the gene matches. This CDR3 region has 15 residues. The CDR3 spells CASRTGQVEGETQYF. The CDR3 nucleotides are TGTGCCAGCAGAACCGGACAGGTCGAAGGGGAGACCCAGTACTTC. Based on the CDR3 plus reference TRBV5-4 and TRBJ2-5, the full variable domain is ETGVTQSPTHLIKTRGQQVTLRCSSQSGHNTVSWYQQALGQGPQFIFQYYREEENGRGNFPPRFSGLQFPNYSSELNVNALELDDSALYLCASRTGQVEGETQYFGPGTRLLVL.

To note about this clone: The sample holds other DNA sequences that translate to the same CDR3. The chain recombines TRBV27 with TRBJ1-5, with 8 bases matching TRBD1. The CDR3 contains 13 residues. Trimming cost V 9 bases and J 7 bases; bases outside gene matches: 8. CDR1 and CDR2 from the germline V gene are MNHEY and SMNVEV (reference sequence). The CDR3 DNA reads TGTGCCAGTAGCACGGACAGGGTCCAGCCCCAGCATTTT. Translating it yields CASSTDRVQPQHF.

This chain connects TRBV5-1 to TRBJ2-2; D is possibly TRBD2 (6 bases). Deletions cut 3 bases from V and 6 bases from J, with 12 bases between. Germline V gene data show CDR1 as SGHRS and CDR2 as YFSETQ. The CDR3 spans 14 residues. The CDR3 sequence: CASSYGGTPGELFF. The CDR3 nucleotides read TGCGCCAGCAGCTATGGAGGGACTCCCGGGGAGCTGTTTTTT.

This clone has a handful of counts. The chain is built from TRBV4-1 and TRBJ1-5, with 7 bases that match TRBD1. Germline loops: CDR1 MGHRA, CDR2 YSYEKL. This CDR3 comprises 18 residues. V lost 0 bases to trimming and J lost 4 bases; unmatched junction nucleotides: 12. In DNA form, the CDR3 reads TGCGCCAGCAGCCAAGAACCTTTCGACAGGGTCCGAAATCAGCCCCAGCATTTT. Amino acid sequence: CASSQEPFDRVRNQPQHF.

This sequence joins TRBV5-1 and TRBJ1-2, with D unresolved. Looked up from germline, CDR1 is SGHRS and CDR2 is YFSETQ. The CDR3 length is 14 residues. V lost 1 base, J lost 4 bases, and 11 bases lay in between. CDR3 nucleotides: TGCGCCAGCAGCTTGATGGAGTTTTCCTATGGCTACACCTTC. Translated, it gives CASSLMEFSYGYTF.

Concerning this clone: In the same sample, other DNA sequences code for this CDR3. The chain couples TRBV7-9 to TRBJ2-3, with 10 bases fitting TRBD1. Per the germline V gene, CDR1 is SEHNR and CDR2 is FQNEAQ (reference sequence). V trimming: 3 bases; J trimming: 1 base; junction bases outside the gene matches: 1. CDR3 length: 15 amino acids. Here the CDR3 DNA reads TGTGCCAGCAGCTTCGGGACAGGGGGCACAGATACGCAGTATTTT. Translated: CASSFGTGGTDTQYF.

The V gene is TRBV30, the J gene TRBJ2-5, with TRBD1 as a possible D gene (6 bases). Deletions cut 0 bases from V and 5 bases from J, with 10 bases between. The CDR3 sequence is 13 residues long. Germline lookup yields CDR1 GTSNPN and CDR2 SVGIG (reference sequence). The CDR3 DNA reads TGTGCCTGGAGTGTACAGGGTTCGGAGACCCAGTACTTC. It translates to CAWSVQGSETQYF.